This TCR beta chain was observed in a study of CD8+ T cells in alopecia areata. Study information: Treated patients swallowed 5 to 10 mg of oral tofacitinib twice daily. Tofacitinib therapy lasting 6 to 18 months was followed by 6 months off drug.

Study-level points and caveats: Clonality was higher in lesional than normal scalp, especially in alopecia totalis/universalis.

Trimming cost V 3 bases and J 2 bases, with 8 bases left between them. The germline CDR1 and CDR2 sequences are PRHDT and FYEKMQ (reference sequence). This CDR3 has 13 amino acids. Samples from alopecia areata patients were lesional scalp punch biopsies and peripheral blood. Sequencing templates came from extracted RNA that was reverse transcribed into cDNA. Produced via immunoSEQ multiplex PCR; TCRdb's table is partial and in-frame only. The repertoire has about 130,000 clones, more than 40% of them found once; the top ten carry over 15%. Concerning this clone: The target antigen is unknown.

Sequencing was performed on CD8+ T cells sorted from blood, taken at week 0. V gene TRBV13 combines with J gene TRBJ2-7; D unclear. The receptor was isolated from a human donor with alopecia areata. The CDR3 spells CASSFTLTYEQYF. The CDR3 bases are TGTGCCAGCAGCTTCACCCTAACCTACGAGCAGTACTTC.